What follows are 22 T cell receptor beta chains derived from one specimen sequenced in a study of blood T cell repertoires in COVID-19. The repertoire was sequenced with immunoSEQ multiplex PCR; TCRdb's copy has only in-frame clones and lacks some. The sample contains some 60,000 clones, roughly 91% of which appear only once. Material for sequencing was peripheral blood. The receptors shown here come from a human donor in a cohort sampled during active COVID-19.

The V gene is TRBV19, the J gene TRBJ2-5; D may be TRBD1 (6 bases). The CDR3 spans 12 residues. Trimming left V 7 bases short and J 5 bases short, with 11 bases between. Germline V gene lookup returns CDR1 LNHDA and CDR2 SQIVND (reference sequence). The chain's CDR3 is CASTGQGETQYF. The CDR3 DNA reads as TGTGCCAGTACTGGGCAGGGGGAGACCCAGTACTTC.

This chain uses TRBV27 with TRBJ1-5; D may be TRBD1 (6 bases). Per germline, CDR1 MNHEY and CDR2 SMNVEV (reference sequence). Trimming took off 4 bases at V and 3 bases at J, with 7 bases between the two ends. The CDR3 has 13 amino acids. CDR3 bases: TGTGCCAGCAGTTGGGACATCAATCAGCCCCAGCATTTT. Translation: CASSWDINQPQHF.

This chain connects TRBV24-1 to TRBJ2-1; tentative D call: TRBD1 (6 bases). The CDR3 extends over 13 amino acids. Looked up from germline, CDR1 is KGHDR and CDR2 is SFDVKD. The germline V and J ends were trimmed by 4 bases and 10 bases, with 13 bases remaining between them. The CDR3 nucleotides are TGTGCCACCAGTGACGTTTTTACAGGGGAGCAGTTCTTC. Translation: CATSDVFTGEQFF.

This chain connects TRBV6-1 to TRBJ2-6; no firm D call. The length of the CDR3 is 14 residues. V lost 3 bases, J lost 4 bases, and 7 bases lay in between. Looked up from germline, CDR1 is MNHNS and CDR2 is SASEGT. The CDR3, as DNA: TGTGCCAGCAGTGAGCCAGGAGGGGCCAACGTCCTGACTTTC. Translating gives CASSEPGGANVLTF.

This chain uses TRBV11-3 with TRBJ2-5; tentative D call: TRBD2 (6 bases). The V gene's germline CDR1 is SGHNT and CDR2 YENEEA. Between the trimmed V and J ends, which lost 1 base and 4 bases, there was a span of 13 bases. CDR3 length equals 15 residues. The CDR3 loop reads CASSLGQAGGETQYF. CDR3 in DNA: TGTGCCAGCAGCTTAGGTCAGGCCGGGGGAGAGACCCAGTACTTC. The variable domain in full, completed from reference TRBV11-3 and TRBJ2-5, reads EAGVVQSPRYKIIEKKQPVAFWCNPISGHNTLYWYLQNLGQGPELLIRYENEEAVDDSQLPKDRFSAERLKGVDSTLKIQPAELGDSAVYLCASSLGQAGGETQYFGPGTRLLVL.

This chain links TRBV5-1 with TRBJ2-1, with a tentative D call TRBD1 (6 bases). Trimming took off 4 bases at V and 4 bases at J, with 9 bases between the two ends. CDR1 SGHRS and CDR2 YFSETQ come from the germline V gene. This CDR3 has 13 amino acids. The CDR3 DNA sequence: TGCGCCAGCAGCCCGGACAGTTACAATGAGCAGTTCTTC. Translated, it gives CASSPDSYNEQFF.

This clone showed up just once. This chain links TRBV2 with TRBJ2-3, with TRBD1 matching over 7 bases. Germline values: CDR1 SNHLY, CDR2 FYNNEI. V shed 6 bases, J shed 2 bases, and the junction held 8 bases outside the gene matches. The CDR3 is 15 amino acids. CDR3 protein: CASRDRDRFTDTQYF. The CDR3 nucleotides read TGTGCCAGCAGGGACCGGGACAGATTCACAGATACGCAGTATTTT.

CDR3 DNA: TGTGCCAGCAGCTTCGGACAGGAGCAGTTCTTC. It is translated as CASSFGQEQFF. The gene calls are TRBV9 and TRBJ2-1, with D maybe TRBD1 (6 bases). Trimming pared 4 bases from V and 10 bases from J, leaving 9 bases between. CDR1 and CDR2 from the germline V gene are SGDLS and YYNGEE. The CDR3 loop spans 11 amino acids.

V usage is TRBV5-5 and J usage is TRBJ2-2, with 9 bases fitting TRBD1. V lost 5 bases to trimming and J lost 7 bases; unmatched junction nucleotides: 6. The CDR3 consists of 14 residues. Germline-derived CDR1 and CDR2 are SGHKS and YYEKEE (reference sequence). The CDR3 is CASSWDRANGELFF. In nucleotides, the CDR3 is TGTGCCAGCAGTTGGGACAGGGCAAACGGGGAGCTGTTTTTT.

This sequence joins TRBV28 and TRBJ1-2; 10 nucleotides line up with TRBD1. The CDR3 consists of 15 residues. Trimming took 5 bases from V and 4 from J; bases not matched to a gene: 7. Germline-derived CDR1 and CDR2 are MDHEN and SYDVKM. The CDR3 sequence is CASSAGGQGGYGYTF. In DNA, the CDR3 is TGTGCCAGCAGTGCGGGAGGACAGGGGGGCTATGGCTACACCTTC.

This chain connects TRBV6-5 to TRBJ2-7, with D tentatively TRBD2 (7 bases). There are 14 residues in the CDR3. V dropped 2 bases and J dropped 5 bases, with 13 bases sitting between them. Per germline, CDR1 MNHEY and CDR2 SVGAGI. The DNA for the CDR3 is TGTGCCAGCAGTTACAGGGGGGGGAACGACGAGCAGTACTTC. This codes for CASSYRGGNDEQYF.

The chain is built from TRBV10-3 and TRBJ1-1; 8 positions match TRBD1. The J segment lost 4 bases and the V segment lost 6 bases, leaving 10 bases of the junction unmatched. The germline gives CDR1 ENHRY, CDR2 SYGVKD. The CDR3 covers 15 residues. The chain's CDR3 is CAIRPDRGGTTEAFF. CDR3 bases: TGTGCCATCAGACCAGACAGGGGAGGGACCACTGAAGCTTTCTTT.

This chain joins TRBV7-9 and TRBJ2-2, with 9 bases aligning to TRBD1. Trimming took 5 bases from V and 6 from J; bases not matched to a gene: 10. The CDR3 runs to 16 residues. Germline V gene data show CDR1 as SEHNR and CDR2 as FQNEAQ (reference sequence). The CDR3 DNA is TGTGCCAGCAGCCATCGGACAGGGGTGATGTCCGGGGAGCTGTTTTTT. Protein: CASSHRTGVMSGELFF.

V usage is TRBV11-2 and J usage is TRBJ2-5; weak D call: TRBD2 (5 bases). The ends were cut back, 1 base at V and 2 bases at J, with 8 bases in the middle. This CDR3 comprises 14 residues. Looked up from germline, CDR1 is SGHAT and CDR2 is FQNNGV. The DNA of the CDR3 is TGTGCCAGCAGCTTAGTTCGGGGACAAGAGACCCAGTACTTC. It is translated as CASSLVRGQETQYF.

The V call is TRBV5-5, the J call TRBJ1-5, with D possibly being TRBD1 (5 bases). Germline CDR1 SGHKS, CDR2 YYEKEE (reference sequence). CDR3 length: 13 amino acids. V shed 0 bases and J shed 10 bases, with 11 bases lying between them. The CDR3 is CASSLGAGSPQHF. DNA for the CDR3: TGTGCCAGCAGCTTGGGAGCAGGGTCACCCCAGCATTTT.

The chain is built from TRBV4-1 and TRBJ2-1; D perhaps matches TRBD2 (6 bases). CDR1 and CDR2 (germline): MGHRA, YSYEKL. V dropped 0 bases and J dropped 2 bases, with 11 bases sitting between them. CDR3 length: 16 residues. CDR3 bases: TGCGCCAGCAGCCAAGATTGGCGGGGAACCTACAATGAGCAGTTCTTC. This codes for CASSQDWRGTYNEQFF.

This chain joins TRBV28 and TRBJ1-4; 7 nucleotides line up with TRBD1. The CDR3 is made up of 13 amino acids. Germline V gene lookup returns CDR1 MDHEN and CDR2 SYDVKM. Germline trimming cut 8 bases from V and 7 bases from J; bases unmatched to any gene: 7. CDR3 residues: CASLRGVSEKLFF. The CDR3 nucleotides read TGTGCCAGCCTCAGGGGGGTTAGTGAAAAACTGTTTTTT.

The V and J genes are TRBV11-2 and TRBJ1-1; 7 nucleotides agree with TRBD1. Unmatched junction bases numbered 10, after V lost 5 bases and J lost 4 bases. From germline, CDR1 is SGHAT and CDR2 FQNNGV. CDR3 length: 15 residues. DNA for the CDR3: TGTGCCAGCAGCGCCTCGGGAGGGGGCCCCACTGAAGCTTTCTTT. Residues: CASSASGGGPTEAFF. Filled out from reference TRBV11-2 and TRBJ1-1, the complete variable domain reads EAGVAQSPRYKIIEKRQSVAFWCNPISGHATLYWYQQILGQGPKLLIQFQNNGVVDDSQLPKDRFSAERLKGVDSTLKIQPAKLEDSAVYLCASSASGGGPTEAFFGQGTRLTVV.

This chain uses TRBV4-3 with TRBJ2-3; no reliable D call. The CDR3 sequence is 14 residues long. Germline lookup yields CDR1 LGHNA and CDR2 YSLEER. Trimming took 3 bases from V and 1 from J, leaving 8 bases between them. The CDR3 is CASSQSRGTDTQYF. DNA for the CDR3: TGCGCCAGCAGCCAGTCGAGAGGCACAGATACGCAGTATTTT.

V and J are TRBV4-2 and TRBJ1-4, with 7 bases that match TRBD1. V gave up 0 bases and J gave up 4 bases; unmatched junction bases: 11. CDR3 length equals 18 residues. The germline gives CDR1 LGHNA, CDR2 YNFKEQ. Written as DNA, the CDR3 is TGTGCCAGCAGCCAAGAGCCCCAACCGACAGGGTTTAATGAAAAACTGTTTTTT. Encoded protein: CASSQEPQPTGFNEKLFF.

The rearrangement links TRBV19 to TRBJ2-7; no definite D call. Germline-derived CDR1 and CDR2 are LNHDA and SQIVND (reference sequence). V lost 3 bases, J lost 5 bases, and 8 bases lay in between. The CDR3 loop spans 12 amino acids. DNA for the CDR3: TGTGCCAGTAGTATTCGAGGTGACGAGCAGTACTTC. This encodes CASSIRGDEQYF.

The V call is TRBV6-1, the J call TRBJ1-3; D gene unclear. V lost 1 base, J lost 7 bases, and 5 bases lay in between. CDR1 is MNHNS, CDR2 SASEGT, per germline. The CDR3 runs 12 residues. The CDR3 here is CASSEVENTIYF. The CDR3 region has the DNA TGTGCCAGCAGTGAAGTTGAGAACACCATATATTTT.